The 8 T cell receptor beta chains below come from one sample, sequenced in a study of identical twins. TCRdb reprocessed the 5' RACE reads with MiXCR, giving one entry per CDR3 protein. The sample holds about 720,000 distinct CDR3 sequences, under 9% seen once. The data also belong to a second study, concerning yellow fever vaccine responses in identical twins.

The sequenced material came from PBMCs. The receptors come from a woman between 18 and 29 years old in good health.

This clonotype was counted ten times or more. The chain recombines TRBV19 with TRBJ2-7; TRBD1 aligns across 9 bases. This CDR3 has 16 amino acids. The V segment lost 5 bases and the J segment 3 bases; nucleotides outside the gene matches: 11. Germline assignment: CDR1 LNHDA and CDR2 SQIVND (reference sequence). The CDR3 coding sequence is TGTGCCAGTAGTGCCTCCGGGACAGGGACCAACTACGAGCAGTACTTC. It is translated as CASSASGTGTNYEQYF. Full variable domain (rest looked up from reference TRBV19 and TRBJ2-7): DGGITQSPKYLFRKEGQNVTLSCEQNLNHDAMYWYRQDPGQGLRLIYYSQIVNDFQKGDIAEGYSVSREKKESFPLTVTSAQKNPTAFYLCASSASGTGTNYEQYFGPGTRLTVT.

This clonotype was counted at least ten times. The chain recombines TRBV7-2 with TRBJ2-7, with 7 bases fitting TRBD1. With V trimmed by 7 bases and J by 3 bases, 12 bases remained unmatched. The length of the CDR3 is 15 residues. From germline, CDR1 is SGHTA and CDR2 FQGNSA. The CDR3 loop reads CASTSTGTAIYEQYF. The CDR3 DNA reads as TGTGCCAGCACCTCGACCGGGACAGCGATCTACGAGCAGTACTTC.

This sequence joins TRBV5-4 and TRBJ2-1; D unclear. CDR1 and CDR2 from the germline V gene are SGHNT and YYREEE (reference sequence). This CDR3 spans 14 amino acids. Trimming shortened V by 3 bases and J by 8 bases, and 15 bases separated the two germline ends. The chain's CDR3 is CASSWEGRSDEQFF. The CDR3 DNA is TGTGCCAGCAGCTGGGAAGGTCGGTCGGATGAGCAGTTCTTC.

This clonotype has a count of ten or more. The V gene is TRBV20-1, the J gene TRBJ2-7; tentatively, D is TRBD1 (6 bases). The length of the CDR3 is 13 residues. Germline V gene data show CDR1 as DFQATT and CDR2 as SNEGSKA (reference sequence). V gave up 4 bases and J gave up 2 bases, with 12 bases separating them. CDR3 in amino acids: CSANRDTAYEQYF. DNA for the CDR3: TGCAGTGCTAACCGGGACACCGCCTACGAGCAGTACTTC.

This clonotype was counted ten times or more. CDR3 amino acids: CASSLVVGGQETQYF. As DNA, the CDR3 is TGCGCCAGCAGCTTGGTTGTGGGGGGCCAAGAGACCCAGTACTTC. The V gene is TRBV5-1, the J gene TRBJ2-5; D possibly corresponds to TRBD2 (6 bases). Trimming left V 0 bases short and J 1 base short, with 10 bases between. Germline values: CDR1 SGHRS, CDR2 YFSETQ. This CDR3 comprises 15 residues.

The table lists this clonotype with many counts. This sequence joins TRBV7-9 and TRBJ2-1; TRBD2 agrees at 10 bases. Germline CDR1 SEHNR, CDR2 FQNEAQ (reference sequence). Losses at the gene ends were 5 bases for V and 7 bases for J; bases not matched to a gene: 8. The CDR3 extends over 15 amino acids. CDR3 nucleotide sequence: TGTGCCAGCAGCCGAAGCGGGGGGGCATGGAATGAGCAGTTCTTC. As protein: CASSRSGGAWNEQFF. Complete variable domain (other parts from reference TRBV7-9 and TRBJ2-1): DTGVSQNPRHKITKRGQNVTFRCDPISEHNRLYWYRQTLGQGPEFLTYFQNEAQLEKSRLLSDRFSAERPKGSFSTLEIQRTEQGDSAMYLCASSRSGGAWNEQFFGPGTRLTVL.

As DNA, the CDR3 is TGCAGAGGAGGAGAAGAGACCCAGTACTTC. This codes for CRGGEETQYF. V and J are TRBV20-1 and TRBJ2-5, with D perhaps matching TRBD2 (5 bases). Germline assignment: CDR1 DFQATT and CDR2 SNEGSKA (reference sequence). The CDR3 extends over 10 amino acids.

This clonotype was recorded many times. The V gene is TRBV6-1, the J gene TRBJ1-2; TRBD1 is a possible D gene (5 bases). The ends were cut back, 7 bases at V and 0 bases at J, with 9 bases in the middle. The CDR3 is made up of 13 amino acids. Germline V lookup: CDR1 MNHNS, CDR2 SASEGT. The CDR3 nucleotides read TGTGCCAGCACCGGGACGGCTAACTATGGCTACACCTTC. Translating it yields CASTGTANYGYTF.